These 12 T cell receptor beta chains came from one sample sequenced in a study of T cell changes during pregnancy in multiple sclerosis. This table comes from immunoSEQ multiplex PCR, and its TCRdb copy is limited to in-frame clones, with some not included. Of tens of thousands of clones in the sample, roughly 90% were seen once. This specimen consisted of peripheral blood, obtained in the first trimester of pregnancy. All receptors come from a female donor in good health, enrolled as a control in a pregnancy study.

This chain joins TRBV25-1 and TRBJ2-7, with a possible D match to TRBD2 (5 bases). The CDR3 runs 15 residues. Trimming cost V 2 bases and J 2 bases, with 13 bases left between them. The V gene's germline CDR1 is MGHDK and CDR2 SYGVNS. The CDR3 DNA sequence: TGTGCCAGCAGTGAAAGAGCGGAAGGGACCTACGAGCAGTACTTC. It specifies CASSERAEGTYEQYF.

This chain connects TRBV2 to TRBJ2-7, with D perhaps matching TRBD2 (5 bases). V was shortened by 10 bases and J by 3 bases, with 13 bases between the two germline ends. From germline, CDR1 is SNHLY and CDR2 FYNNEI. This CDR3 spans 12 amino acids. This CDR3 is CATGERDYEQYF. The DNA for the CDR3 is TGTGCCACTGGGGAGAGGGACTACGAGCAGTACTTC.

The table lists this clone with a few counts. This chain links TRBV11-3 with TRBJ1-1; D remains ambiguous. Germline V gives CDR1 SGHNT, CDR2 YENEEA. Trimming took 1 base from V and 5 from J, leaving 8 bases between them. The CDR3 runs 13 residues. This CDR3 reads CASSLVAQTEAFF. CDR3 coding DNA: TGTGCCAGCAGCTTAGTGGCCCAGACTGAAGCTTTCTTT.

The chain links TRBV6-1 to TRBJ2-7; 8 bases map to TRBD1. The CDR3 is made up of 15 amino acids. J gave up 5 bases and V 6 bases, and 12 bases lay outside the gene matches. Looked up from germline, CDR1 is MNHNS and CDR2 is SASEGT. CDR3 protein: CASSETTGVNDEQYF. The CDR3 nucleotides read TGTGCCAGCAGCGAAACGACAGGGGTAAATGACGAGCAGTACTTC.

V usage is TRBV2 and J usage is TRBJ1-5; 7 bases match TRBD1. CDR1 and CDR2 from the germline V gene are SNHLY and FYNNEI. V was clipped by 4 bases and J by 3 bases; unmatched bases: 9. This CDR3 spans 16 amino acids. Here the CDR3 reads CASSGRGRGPNQPQHF. DNA of the CDR3: TGTGCCAGCAGTGGAAGGGGGCGCGGGCCCAATCAGCCCCAGCATTTT.

V usage is TRBV2 and J usage is TRBJ2-2, with D hard to call. Trimming pared 7 bases from V and 6 bases from J, leaving 18 bases between. The CDR3 is 15 amino acids. Germline CDR1 and CDR2: SNHLY and FYNNEI. CDR3 sequence (DNA): TGTGCCAGCACCGGGTTAGGAGTGGCTGCCGGGGAGCTGTTTTTT. The encoded protein is CASTGLGVAAGELFF.

The chain couples TRBV27 to TRBJ2-1, with no clear D. In germline, CDR1 is MNHEY, CDR2 SMNVEV (reference sequence). The CDR3 loop spans 15 amino acids. The V end lost 6 bases, the J end lost 1 base, and 13 bases lay between the germline ends. The CDR3 nucleotides are TGTGCCAGCAGACCGTCTATCGGGTCCTACAATGAGCAGTTCTTC. It encodes CASRPSIGSYNEQFF.

J is TRBJ1-3 and V is TRBV5-1; D is unresolved. This CDR3 contains 14 residues. Germline V lookup: CDR1 SGHRS, CDR2 YFSETQ. Trimming left V 3 bases short and J 2 bases short, with 9 bases between. The CDR3 sequence: CASSSDMAGNTIYF. CDR3 DNA: TGCGCCAGCAGCTCCGACATGGCTGGAAACACCATATATTTT. The entire variable domain, with the rest obtained from reference TRBV5-1 and TRBJ1-3, is as follows: KAGVTQTPRYLIKTRGQQVTLSCSPISGHRSVSWYQQTPGQGLQFLFEYFSETQRNKGNFPGRFSGRQFSNSRSEMNVSTLELGDSALYLCASSSDMAGNTIYFGEGSWLTVV.

The chain is built from TRBV7-9 and TRBJ2-1; 10 bases agree with TRBD2. The germline gives CDR1 SEHNR, CDR2 FQNEAQ (reference sequence). The ends lost 4 bases at V and 3 bases at J; junction bases unmatched: 12. This CDR3 comprises 18 residues. Here the CDR3 DNA reads TGTGCCAGCAGCTCCCTTCGCCTAGCGGGAGATTTCTACAATGAGCAGTTCTTC. It translates to CASSSLRLAGDFYNEQFF.

The chain uses TRBV15 and TRBJ2-7, with D possibly matching TRBD2 (6 bases). The V gene lost 8 bases and the J gene lost 3 bases, with 14 bases spanning the gap. This CDR3 comprises 13 residues. The germline V gene has CDR1 LNHNV and CDR2 YYDKDF (reference sequence). The CDR3 reads CATPPGGDYEQYF. CDR3 coding DNA: TGTGCCACCCCCCCGGGCGGGGACTACGAGCAGTACTTC.

The rearrangement joins TRBV5-8 to TRBJ2-5; the D is unclear. The CDR3 is 12 amino acids. Germline CDR1 reads SGHTS; CDR2 reads YDEGEE. V lost 1 base, J lost 2 bases, and 3 bases lay in between. For the CDR3, the DNA is TGTGCCAGCAGCTTGTATCAAGAGACCCAGTACTTC. Protein: CASSLYQETQYF.

The chain links TRBV18 to TRBJ2-7; 10 nucleotides agree with TRBD2. Germline V lookup: CDR1 KGHSH, CDR2 LQKENI. V was pared by 2 bases and J by 5 bases, with 18 bases of the junction left unmatched. This CDR3 contains 19 residues. The CDR3, as DNA: TGTGCCAGCTCACCATACGCTAGCGGGAGTAATATCCCCCTCAACGAGCAGTACTTC. Translated, it gives CASSPYASGSNIPLNEQYF. The whole variable domain, filled in from reference TRBV18 and TRBJ2-7, reads NAGVMQNPRHLVRRRGQEARLRCSPMKGHSHVYWYRQLPEEGLKFMVYLQKENIIDESGMPKERFSAEFPKEGPSILRIQQVVRGDSAAYFCASSPYASGSNIPLNEQYFGPGTRLTVT.